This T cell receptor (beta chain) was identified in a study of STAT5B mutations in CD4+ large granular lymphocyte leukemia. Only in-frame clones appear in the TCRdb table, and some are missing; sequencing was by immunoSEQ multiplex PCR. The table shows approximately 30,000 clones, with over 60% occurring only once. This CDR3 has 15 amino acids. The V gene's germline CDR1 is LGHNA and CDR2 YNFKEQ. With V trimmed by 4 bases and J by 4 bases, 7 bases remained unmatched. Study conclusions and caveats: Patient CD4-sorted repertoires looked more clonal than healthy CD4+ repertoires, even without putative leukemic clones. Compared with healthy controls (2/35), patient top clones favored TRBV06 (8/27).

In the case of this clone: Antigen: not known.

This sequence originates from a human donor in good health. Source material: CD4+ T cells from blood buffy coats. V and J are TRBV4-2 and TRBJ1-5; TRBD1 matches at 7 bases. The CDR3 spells CASSPAAGGNQPQHF. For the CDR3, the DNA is TGTGCCAGCAGCCCAGCAGCAGGGGGGAATCAGCCCCAGCATTTT.